Listed here are 5 T cell receptor beta chains from one sample, sequenced in a study of cytomegalovirus exposure and HLA in healthy donors. This table comes from immunoSEQ multiplex PCR, and its TCRdb copy is limited to in-frame clones, with some not included. The sample yields roughly 150,000 clones, approximately 96% seen once. Material: PBMCs. The receptors were sampled from a woman aged 18-35 years in good health and CMV-seronegative.

The genes are TRBV6-5 and TRBJ1-2, with 9 positions matching TRBD1. Germline CDR1 MNHEY, CDR2 SVGAGI. The junction had 6 bases not matched to a gene; V was cut back by 6 bases and J by 1 base. This CDR3 spans 15 amino acids. The CDR3 DNA reads TGTGCCAGCAGGGAGGGGACAGGGCTTAACTATGGCTACACCTTC. This gives the protein CASREGTGLNYGYTF.

The V call is TRBV7-2, the J call TRBJ1-2, with 9 bases identical to TRBD1. CDR3 length: 17 amino acids. Germline-derived CDR1 and CDR2 are SGHTA and FQGNSA. Trimming removed 0 bases from V and 4 bases from J; junction bases left unmatched: 9. The CDR3: CASSLAGDRARIYGYTF. In DNA form, the CDR3 reads TGTGCCAGCAGCTTAGCCGGGGACAGGGCCAGGATCTATGGCTACACCTTC.

V gene TRBV4-3 combines with J gene TRBJ2-1, with D perhaps matching TRBD1 (6 bases). The CDR3 is made up of 15 amino acids. Per the germline V gene, CDR1 is LGHNA and CDR2 is YSLEER. V was shortened by 5 bases and J by 8 bases, with 19 bases between the two germline ends. This chain's CDR3 is CASSKGKSRGDEQFF. For the CDR3, the DNA is TGCGCCAGCAGCAAAGGGAAGAGCAGGGGCGATGAGCAGTTCTTC.

The chain carries TRBV7-9 and TRBJ2-1, with D possibly being TRBD1 (7 bases). CDR3 size: 14 residues. V lost 4 bases to trimming and J lost 13 bases, with 20 bases between them. In germline, CDR1 is SEHNR, CDR2 FQNEAQ (reference sequence). As DNA, the CDR3 is TGTGCCAGCAGCTCATCAGGGGGGACAACGAGACAGTTCTTC. Protein sequence: CASSSSGGTTRQFF. Supplemented by reference TRBV7-9 and TRBJ2-1, the full variable domain reads DTGVSQNPRHKITKRGQNVTFRCDPISEHNRLYWYRQTLGQGPEFLTYFQNEAQLEKSRLLSDRFSAERPKGSFSTLEIQRTEQGDSAMYLCASSSSGGTTRQFFGPGTRLTVL.

The chain joins TRBV7-9 to TRBJ1-2; D not resolved. Per the germline V gene, CDR1 is SEHNR and CDR2 is FQNEAQ (reference sequence). The CDR3 contains 13 residues. Trimming took off 3 bases at V and 7 bases at J, with 12 bases between the two ends. CDR3 region: CASSFRPAGGYTF. CDR3 bases: TGTGCCAGCAGCTTTCGTCCTGCGGGTGGCTACACCTTC.